The 24 T cell receptor beta chains below were found in one sample sequenced in a study of shared clonotypes between healthy human individuals. Clones were read by immunoSEQ multiplex PCR, and TCRdb kept only the in-frame ones, dropping some. Of about 2.4 million clones in the sample, approximately 93% were seen once. Sequenced: naive CD4+ T cells from PBMCs. Subset defined: CD45RA+ positively selected. The receptors derive from a man aged 18 to 30 in good health. Some clones in this sample may be carry-over from other donors' samples.

The rearrangement uses TRBV5-6 and TRBJ2-5; D uncertain. CDR1 SGHDT and CDR2 YYEEEE come from the germline V gene. The length of the CDR3 is 15 residues. Trimming stripped 1 base from V and 4 bases from J, with 14 bases between. As DNA, the CDR3 is TGTGCCAGCAGCTTGACTGGGTCTACGGCAGAGACCCAGTACTTC. Residues: CASSLTGSTAETQYF.

This sequence joins TRBV5-6 and TRBJ1-6; possible D gene TRBD1, 6 bases. Germline V gene sequence: CDR1 SGHDT, CDR2 YYEEEE. Trimming pared 2 bases from V and 6 bases from J, leaving 9 bases between. The length of the CDR3 is 14 residues. The CDR3 spells CASSLQGSNSPLHF. In nucleotides, the CDR3 is TGTGCCAGCAGCTTACAGGGTTCTAATTCACCCCTCCACTTT.

The chain joins TRBV28 to TRBJ2-7; 9 positions match TRBD2. CDR3 length equals 14 residues. Germline V gives CDR1 MDHEN, CDR2 SYDVKM. J gave up 4 bases and V 3 bases, and 4 bases lay outside the gene matches. The CDR3, as DNA: TGTGCCAGCAGTTTGGCGGGAGGGCAATACGAGCAGTACTTC. This encodes CASSLAGGQYEQYF.

This sequence joins TRBV11-2 and TRBJ2-5; TRBD2 matches at 7 bases. This CDR3 has 15 residues. V trimming: 5 bases; J trimming: 5 bases; junction bases outside the gene matches: 11. Germline-derived CDR1 and CDR2 are SGHAT and FQNNGV. The CDR3 region is CASSADAVGGETQYF. The CDR3 DNA reads as TGTGCCAGCAGCGCCGATGCGGTCGGGGGGGAGACCCAGTACTTC.

This chain uses TRBV7-2 with TRBJ2-1; D unclear. This CDR3 is 13 amino acids long. From germline, CDR1 is SGHTA and CDR2 FQGNSA. V lost 2 bases and J lost 9, with 11 bases in between. CDR3 nucleotides: TGTGCCAGCAGCTTACACATTCAGAGTGAGCAGTTCTTC. It encodes CASSLHIQSEQFF.

The rearrangement links TRBV9 to TRBJ2-1; TRBD2 agrees at 13 bases. V lost 8 bases to trimming and J lost 5 bases; unmatched junction nucleotides: 7. CDR3 length: 15 residues. The germline V gene has CDR1 SGDLS and CDR2 YYNGEE. CDR3 sequence reads: CASSPGTSGDNEQFF. The CDR3 DNA reads as TGTGCCAGTTCTCCCGGGACTAGCGGGGACAATGAGCAGTTCTTC.

The genes are TRBV7-2 and TRBJ2-7; TRBD1 aligns across 10 bases. The junction had 8 bases not matched to a gene; V was cut back by 2 bases and J by 4 bases. The germline CDR1 and CDR2 sequences are SGHTA and FQGNSA. The CDR3 has 16 residues. As DNA, the CDR3 is TGTGCCAGCAGCTTATCACGACAGGGGGCGAGTTACGAGCAGTACTTC. The encoded protein is CASSLSRQGASYEQYF.

This clone showed up just once. The V and J genes are TRBV9 and TRBJ2-7, with 7 bases lining up with TRBD2. Germline V CDR1 and CDR2: SGDLS, YYNGEE. The CDR3 is 15 amino acids. V shed 3 bases and J 5 bases; nucleotides not matched to a gene: 11. The CDR3 DNA follows: TGTGCCAGCAGCGCCGTAGCGGGCGCGTCTAACGAGCAGTACTTC. It is translated as CASSAVAGASNEQYF.

The chain links TRBV2 to TRBJ2-5; 14 bases align to TRBD2. Germline lookup yields CDR1 SNHLY and CDR2 FYNNEI. CDR3 length: 14 amino acids. J gave up 12 bases and V 6 bases, and 9 bases lay outside the gene matches. CDR3 sequence: CASSLGTSGSQKYF. The CDR3 coding sequence is TGTGCCAGCAGCCTAGGGACTAGCGGGAGCCAGAAGTACTTC.

The rearrangement links TRBV5-6 to TRBJ1-2, with a tentative D call TRBD1 (6 bases). V gave up 0 bases and J gave up 8 bases, with 17 bases separating them. Germline V gene sequence: CDR1 SGHDT, CDR2 YYEEEE. CDR3 size: 15 residues. In nucleotides, the CDR3 is TGTGCCAGCAGCTTGGAGTTATGGGGGGCAGAGGGCTACACCTTC. The encoded protein is CASSLELWGAEGYTF.

The chain couples TRBV6-1 to TRBJ2-5; possible D gene TRBD2, 6 bases. CDR1 and CDR2 from the germline V gene are MNHNS and SASEGT. CDR3 length: 17 residues. V dropped 3 bases and J dropped 11 bases, with 28 bases sitting between them. The CDR3 sequence is CASSEIYSSGERTQQYF. The CDR3 coding sequence is TGTGCCAGCAGTGAGATATATTCTTCGGGGGAAAGAACCCAGCAGTACTTC.

The chain combines TRBV7-9 with TRBJ1-6, with TRBD1 matching 9 bases. The germline gives CDR1 SEHNR, CDR2 FQNEAQ (reference sequence). There are 14 residues in the CDR3. J lost 9 bases, V lost 5 bases, and 5 bases had no gene match. The CDR3 DNA is TGTGCCAGCAGCGGACAGGGGATACCTTCACCCCTCCACTTT. Translation gives CASSGQGIPSPLHF.

The chain couples TRBV28 to TRBJ1-5; D is undetermined. The CDR3 extends over 15 amino acids. V was shortened by 5 bases and J by 0 bases, with 11 bases between the two germline ends. CDR1 and CDR2 from the germline V gene are MDHEN and SYDVKM. CDR3 sequence: CASSPRGVSNQPQHF. The CDR3, as DNA: TGTGCCAGCAGTCCACGTGGGGTTAGCAATCAGCCCCAGCATTTT.

This clone showed up just a few times. The J gene is TRBJ2-7, the V gene TRBV7-6; 7 bases agree with TRBD1. Germline CDR1 reads SGHVS; CDR2 reads FNYEAQ. CDR3 length: 14 amino acids. V lost 5 bases, J lost 4 bases, and 8 bases stayed unmatched. CDR3 nucleotides: TGTGCCAGCAGCAAGGGGGCGAGTGGTTACGAGCAGTACTTC. Translating it yields CASSKGASGYEQYF.

The sample holds one count of this clone. The sample has other DNA sequences that encode this CDR3 too. The chain carries TRBV27 and TRBJ2-3, with D perhaps matching TRBD1 or TRBD2 (5 bases each). V lost 5 bases and J 3 bases, leaving 9 bases between the germline ends. The length of the CDR3 is 13 residues. Germline CDR1 is MNHEY and CDR2 is SMNVEV (reference sequence). The CDR3 protein is CASSLRETDTQYF. The CDR3, as DNA: TGTGCCAGCAGTCTCAGGGAGACAGATACGCAGTATTTT.

This clone was seen only a few times. The chain employs TRBV7-9 and TRBJ1-3; D gene uncertain. Trimming stripped 0 bases from V and 0 bases from J, with 0 bases between. CDR3 length: 13 residues. Germline V gene sequence: CDR1 SEHNR, CDR2 FQNEAQ (reference sequence). This CDR3 reads CASSLASGNTIYF. The CDR3 DNA sequence: TGTGCCAGCAGCTTAGCCTCTGGAAACACCATATATTTT.

This chain connects TRBV6-1 to TRBJ1-5; D ambiguous. CDR3 length equals 13 residues. V was cut by 0 bases and J by 6 bases, with 6 bases left in between. Germline V gene sequence: CDR1 MNHNS, CDR2 SASEGT. CDR3 coding DNA: TGTGCCAGCAGTGAAGCGCGAGGTCAGCCCCAGCATTTT. It specifies CASSEARGQPQHF.

The chain uses TRBV7-9 and TRBJ2-2, with D uncertain. Germline V lookup: CDR1 SEHNR, CDR2 FQNEAQ (reference sequence). V was clipped by 1 base and J by 5 bases, with 11 bases between them. The CDR3 covers 15 residues. This chain's CDR3 is CASSLVLPDTGELFF. Written as DNA, the CDR3 is TGTGCCAGCAGCTTAGTACTTCCGGATACCGGGGAGCTGTTTTTT.

The chain links TRBV11-2 to TRBJ1-5; maybe TRBD1 (5 bases). CDR1 and CDR2 from the germline V gene are SGHAT and FQNNGV. V was trimmed by 6 bases and J by 0 bases, leaving 18 bases between them. This CDR3 is built from 17 residues. The CDR3 DNA sequence: TGTGCCAGCAGTGCCGGGACCGAACCGTATAGCAATCAGCCCCAGCATTTT. Translated, it gives CASSAGTEPYSNQPQHF.

The chain joins TRBV5-4 to TRBJ1-1; the D is unclear. The CDR3 length is 16 residues. V was pared by 0 bases and J by 4 bases, with 16 bases between. Germline V gene data show CDR1 as SGHNT and CDR2 as YYREEE (reference sequence). The CDR3 sequence: CASSLDGLSVATEAFF. The CDR3 coding sequence is TGTGCCAGCAGCTTGGACGGCCTCAGCGTGGCCACTGAAGCTTTCTTT.

The chain is built from TRBV5-5 and TRBJ2-7; 14 nucleotides line up with TRBD2. This CDR3 has 14 amino acids. The junction had 4 bases not matched to a gene; V was cut back by 4 bases and J by 7 bases. Germline CDR1 SGHKS, CDR2 YYEKEE (reference sequence). CDR3 nucleotide sequence: TGTGCCAGCAGCCGGACTAGCGGGAGGAATGAGCAGTACTTC. Protein sequence: CASSRTSGRNEQYF.

DNA for the CDR3: TGTGCCAGCAGCCAATTCTTATTGGCTGGAAATTCACCCCTCCACTTT. Encoded protein: CASSQFLLAGNSPLHF. The chain joins TRBV11-2 to TRBJ1-6, with unresolved D. This CDR3 has 16 residues. Trimming stripped 5 bases from V and 7 bases from J, with 18 bases between. Germline CDR1 and CDR2: SGHAT and FQNNGV. The variable domain in full, with the rest retrieved from reference TRBV11-2 and TRBJ1-6, is EAGVAQSPRYKIIEKRQSVAFWCNPISGHATLYWYQQILGQGPKLLIQFQNNGVVDDSQLPKDRFSAERLKGVDSTLKIQPAKLEDSAVYLCASSQFLLAGNSPLHFGNGTRLTVT.

This clone was seen only once. The chain uses TRBV30 and TRBJ2-1; 11 positions agree with TRBD2. J was trimmed by 6 bases and V by 4 bases; bases with no gene match: 8. Germline V gives CDR1 GTSNPN, CDR2 SVGIG (reference sequence). The CDR3 is made up of 15 amino acids. CDR3 loop: CAWNRIAGGPNEQFF. The CDR3 DNA is TGTGCCTGGAACCGGATAGCGGGAGGGCCCAATGAGCAGTTCTTC.

This sequence joins TRBV15 and TRBJ2-1; 10 bases align to TRBD2. Germline V gene sequence: CDR1 LNHNV, CDR2 YYDKDF (reference sequence). The ends lost 4 bases at V and 12 bases at J; junction bases unmatched: 6. The CDR3 spans 13 residues. The CDR3 bases are TGTGCCACCAGCACTAGCGGGAGAATAAGGCAGTTCTTC. The encoded protein is CATSTSGRIRQFF.